The T cell receptor beta chain described here comes from a study of T cell clones after liver transplantation. Study context: As an antigen-independent comparator, third-party-reactive TCRbeta sequences came from pre-transplant mixed lymphocyte reactions. Samples came pre-transplant, pre-randomization before withdrawal, and post-randomization after withdrawal ended. Points from the study as a whole: Low donor cell numbers restricted donor-reactive repertoire measurement in a couple of subjects.

A word on this clone: The antigen is undetermined.

Measured with immunoSEQ multiplex PCR; TCRdb has only the in-frame clones, and not every one. The sample includes tens of thousands of clones, around 70% of them seen just once. This TCR derives from a human patient who received a liver transplant. Some T cells may be supplied by the graft donor. The source material was CD4+ T cells from blood, sampled at the 22-month timepoint.

The CDR3 sequence is CASSPGEGEAFF. CDR3 in DNA: TGTGCCAGCTCACCCGGGGAAGGGGAAGCTTTCTTT. This chain joins TRBV18 and TRBJ1-1; no firm D call. The CDR3 consists of 12 residues. Trimming cost V 3 bases and J 8 bases, with 10 bases left between them. Germline assignment: CDR1 KGHSH and CDR2 LQKENI. The variable domain in full, completed from reference TRBV18 and TRBJ1-1, reads NAGVMQNPRHLVRRRGQEARLRCSPMKGHSHVYWYRQLPEEGLKFMVYLQKENIIDESGMPKERFSAEFPKEGPSILRIQQVVRGDSAAYFCASSPGEGEAFFGQGTRLTVV.